Described below is a single T cell receptor beta chain sequence and its context. Its antigen remains unknown. The data belong to a study of T cell responses to AZD1222 COVID-19 vaccine. General study findings and limits: Repertoires in all cases were sampled only once the peak T cell response had passed.

Clones were read by immunoSEQ multiplex PCR, and TCRdb kept only the in-frame ones, dropping some. There are around 120,000 clones in the sample; 88% occur only once, and 2.4% lies in the top ten. The CDR3 spans 16 residues. Deletions cut 5 bases from V and 3 bases from J, with 17 bases between. CDR1 and CDR2 (germline): MNHEY, SMNVEV (reference sequence). The clonotype originates from an adult in good health. This chain uses TRBV27 with TRBJ1-5; D may be TRBD1 (5 bases). The specimen comprised peripheral blood, sampled on day 0 of AZD1222 vaccination. CDR3 sequence (DNA): TGTGCCAGCAGTGGGGCTGGGGCAGGTTACAATCAGCCCCAGCATTTT. It translates to CASSGAGAGYNQPQHF.